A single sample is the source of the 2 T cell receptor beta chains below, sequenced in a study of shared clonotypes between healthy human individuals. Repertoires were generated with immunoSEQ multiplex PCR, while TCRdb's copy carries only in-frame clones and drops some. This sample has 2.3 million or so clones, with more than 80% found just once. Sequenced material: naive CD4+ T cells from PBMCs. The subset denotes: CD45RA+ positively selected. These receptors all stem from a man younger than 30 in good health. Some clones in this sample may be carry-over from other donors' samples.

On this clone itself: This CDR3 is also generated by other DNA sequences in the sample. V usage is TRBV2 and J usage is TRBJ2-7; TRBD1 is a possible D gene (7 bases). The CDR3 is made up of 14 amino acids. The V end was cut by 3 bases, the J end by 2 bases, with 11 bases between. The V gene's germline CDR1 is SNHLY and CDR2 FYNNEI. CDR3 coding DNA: TGTGCCAGCAGTGAGCAGGGGGGACCCTACGAGCAGTACTTC. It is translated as CASSEQGGPYEQYF. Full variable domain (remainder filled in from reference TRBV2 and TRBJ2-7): EPEVTQTPSHQVTQMGQEVILRCVPISNHLYFYWYRQILGQKVEFLVSFYNNEISEKSEIFDDQFSVERPDGSNFTLKIRSTKLEDSAMYFCASSEQGGPYEQYFGPGTRLTVT.

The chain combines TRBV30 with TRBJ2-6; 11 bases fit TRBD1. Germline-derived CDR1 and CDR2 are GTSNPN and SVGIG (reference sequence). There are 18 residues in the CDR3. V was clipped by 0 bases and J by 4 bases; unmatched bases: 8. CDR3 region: CAWSVTRTGGMGANVLTF. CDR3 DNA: TGTGCCTGGAGTGTAACCCGGACAGGGGGCATGGGGGCCAACGTCCTGACTTTC. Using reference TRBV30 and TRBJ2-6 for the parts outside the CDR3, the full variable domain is SQTIHQWPATLVQPVGSPLSLECTVEGTSNPNLYWYRQAAGRGLQLLFYSVGIGQISSEVPQNLSASRPQDRQFILSSKKLLLSDSGFYLCAWSVTRTGGMGANVLTFGAGSRLTVL.